This TCR beta chain was profiled in a study of a mutant IDH1 vaccine in newly diagnosed glioma. The time point denotes: week 5, during vaccination. Doses consisted of 300 ug of mutant IDH1 20-mer peptide each, paired with topical imiquimod. Profiling relied on immunoSEQ multiplex PCR, and the TCRdb table lists in-frame clones only, not all of them. The repertoire consists of 50,000 to 60,000 clones, with around 80% occurring once and the leading ten covering roughly 5.6%. About this clone itself: Its matching antigen is unknown.

This sample comprised PBMCs, obtained from a glioma patient whose treatment included an IDH1 peptide vaccine. This TCR was sampled from a middle-aged man with glioma.

CDR3 nucleotide sequence: TGTGCCAGCAGCGTAGGCAGGAACTATGGCTACACCTTC. It translates to CASSVGRNYGYTF. J is TRBJ1-2 and V is TRBV9, with D hard to call. Trimming removed 0 bases from V and 2 bases from J, with 5 bases in between. CDR3 size: 13 residues. Germline V gene lookup returns CDR1 SGDLS and CDR2 YYNGEE. Looking up the rest from reference TRBV9 and TRBJ1-2 gives the full variable domain: DSGVTQTPKHLITATGQRVTLRCSPRSGDLSVYWYQQSLDQGLQFLIQYYNGEERAKGNILERFSAQQFPDLHSELNLSSLELGDSALYFCASSVGRNYGYTFGSGTRLTVV.